This T cell receptor (beta chain) derives from a study of cytomegalovirus exposure and HLA in healthy donors. Study results and limitations: Most TCR beta V segments were productive about 90% or about 30% of the time in an earlier analysis.

This clone was detected only a few times. The antigen is not known. The CDR3 sequence is 14 residues long. J gave up 9 bases and V 5 bases, and 9 bases lay outside the gene matches. Per the germline V gene, CDR1 is SGHTA and CDR2 is FQGNSA. PCR amplification relied on 60 Vbeta primers (plus 13 Jbeta primers). Source study methods: Per a later analysis, the number of unique TCR beta chains was 75 million to 90 million, of which 9 million to 12 million were shared. The repertoire was sequenced with immunoSEQ multiplex PCR; TCRdb's copy has only in-frame clones and lacks some. Clonal size and the V and J genes are those of that table, whereas D and trimming came from the DNA. Among more than 200,000 clones listed, roughly 80% were seen once.

This sequence originates from a girl aged 10 to 17 in good health and CMV-seronegative. V gene TRBV7-2 combines with J gene TRBJ2-1; 8 bases fit TRBD2. The sample consisted of PBMCs. CDR3 residues: CASSHGTRSTEQFF. CDR3 nucleotides: TGTGCCAGCAGCCACGGGACTAGGTCCACTGAGCAGTTCTTC. Complete variable domain (other parts from reference TRBV7-2 and TRBJ2-1): GAGVSQSPSNKVTEKGKDVELRCDPISGHTALYWYRQSLGQGLEFLIYFQGNSAPDKSGLPSDRFSAERTGGSVSTLTIQRTQQEDSAVYLCASSHGTRSTEQFFGPGTRLTVL.